The sequence of this TCR beta chain was determined in a study of beta chain features in type 1 diabetes. Germline V gives CDR1 SGHNT, CDR2 YENEEA. The J segment lost 3 bases and the V segment lost 5 bases, leaving 5 bases of the junction unmatched. This CDR3 has 15 amino acids. Concerning this clone: Its target is unknown.

Overall study results and limits: Significant though moderate, a shortening of TCRB CDR3s appeared in all four CD4+ subsets of Type 1 diabetes patients. Cells with high TCR expression could be over-represented when cDNA is sequenced.

Investigators reverse transcribed all isolated RNA, so they sequenced expressed TCRB transcripts. The method was immunoSEQ multiplex PCR; TCRdb's version includes in-frame clones alone and lacks a portion of them. The sample lists under 400,000 clones; around 15% were seen once. The chain links TRBV11-3 to TRBJ1-4; 8 bases line up with TRBD1. This receptor was taken from a man aged 25-45 years in good health. Sequencing was done on a sample of central memory CD4+ T cells from blood. The CDR3 bases are TGTGCCAGCAGCCGACGGACAGGGTCTAATGAAAAACTGTTTTTT. This gives the protein CASSRRTGSNEKLFF.